The T cell receptor (beta chain) described here comes from a study of blood T cell repertoires in COVID-19. Overall study: Both acute and convalescent COVID-19 samples were obtained from the United States, Italy and Spain. T cells, B-cell-depleted T cells, or PBMCs provided the cDNA or gDNA that served as material.

Per the original data handling: Quantification of nucleated cells was approximated via reference gene primer amplification. Repertoires were generated with immunoSEQ multiplex PCR, while TCRdb's copy carries only in-frame clones and drops some. D and trimming come from the DNA, and the V and J calls and clone size come from that table. Counted here are fewer than 150,000 clones, approximately 84% occurring once; the ten biggest clones make up 9.5% to 15%. CDR1 and CDR2 from the germline V gene are SGHVT and SQSDAQ. The germline V and J ends were trimmed by 5 bases and 8 bases, with 15 bases remaining between them. The CDR3 is 13 amino acids.

This chain connects TRBV7-4 to TRBJ1-2; unclear D gene. The specimen sequenced was peripheral blood. This receptor was obtained from a human donor in a cohort sampled during active COVID-19. The CDR3 bases are TGTGCCAGCAGCCAAGGCTGGGTCAGGGGCTACACCTTC. It encodes CASSQGWVRGYTF.